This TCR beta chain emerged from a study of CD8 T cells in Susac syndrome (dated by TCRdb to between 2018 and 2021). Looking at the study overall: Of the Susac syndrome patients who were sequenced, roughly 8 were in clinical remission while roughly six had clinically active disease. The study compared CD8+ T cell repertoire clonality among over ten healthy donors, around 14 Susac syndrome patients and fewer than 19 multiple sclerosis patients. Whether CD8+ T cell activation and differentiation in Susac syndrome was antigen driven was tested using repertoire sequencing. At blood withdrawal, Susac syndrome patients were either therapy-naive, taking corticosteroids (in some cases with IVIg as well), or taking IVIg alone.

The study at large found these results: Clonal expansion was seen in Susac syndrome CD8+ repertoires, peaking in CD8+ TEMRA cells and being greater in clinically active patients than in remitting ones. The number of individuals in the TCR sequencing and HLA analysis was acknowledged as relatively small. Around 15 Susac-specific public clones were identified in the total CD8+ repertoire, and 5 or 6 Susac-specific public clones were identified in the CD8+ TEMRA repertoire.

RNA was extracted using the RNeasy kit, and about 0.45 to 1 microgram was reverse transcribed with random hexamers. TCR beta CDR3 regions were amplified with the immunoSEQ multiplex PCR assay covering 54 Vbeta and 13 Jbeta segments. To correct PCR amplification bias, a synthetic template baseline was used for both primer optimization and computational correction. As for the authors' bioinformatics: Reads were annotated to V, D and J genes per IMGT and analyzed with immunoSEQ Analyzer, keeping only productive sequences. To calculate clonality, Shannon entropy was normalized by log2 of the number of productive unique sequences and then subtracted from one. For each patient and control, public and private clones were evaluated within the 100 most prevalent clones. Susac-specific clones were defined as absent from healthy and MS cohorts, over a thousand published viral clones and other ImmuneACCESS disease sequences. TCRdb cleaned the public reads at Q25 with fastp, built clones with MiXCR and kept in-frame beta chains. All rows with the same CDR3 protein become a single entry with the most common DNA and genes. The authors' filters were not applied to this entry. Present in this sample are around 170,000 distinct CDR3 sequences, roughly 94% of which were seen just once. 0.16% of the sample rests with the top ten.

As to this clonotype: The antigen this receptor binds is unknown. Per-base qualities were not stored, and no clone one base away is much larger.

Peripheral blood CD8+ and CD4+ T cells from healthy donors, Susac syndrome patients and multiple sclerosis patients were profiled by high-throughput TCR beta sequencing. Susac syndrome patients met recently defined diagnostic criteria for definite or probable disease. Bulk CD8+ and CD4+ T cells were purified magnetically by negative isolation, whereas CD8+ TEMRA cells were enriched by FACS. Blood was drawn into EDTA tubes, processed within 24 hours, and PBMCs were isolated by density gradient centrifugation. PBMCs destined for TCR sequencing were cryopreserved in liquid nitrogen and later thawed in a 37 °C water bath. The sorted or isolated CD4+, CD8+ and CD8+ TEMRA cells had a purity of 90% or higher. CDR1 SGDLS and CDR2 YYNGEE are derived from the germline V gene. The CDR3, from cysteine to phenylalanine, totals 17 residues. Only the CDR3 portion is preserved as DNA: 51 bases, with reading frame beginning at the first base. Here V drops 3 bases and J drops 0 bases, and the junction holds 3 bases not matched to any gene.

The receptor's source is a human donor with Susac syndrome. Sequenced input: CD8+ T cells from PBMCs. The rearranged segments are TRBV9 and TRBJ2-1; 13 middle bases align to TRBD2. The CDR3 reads CASSATSGGSSYNEQFF. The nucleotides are TGTGCCAGCAGCGCGACTAGCGGGGGGAGCTCCTACAATGAGCAGTTCTTC.